The entry below gives a single TCR beta chain sequence along with its context. TCRdb's table, derived via immunoSEQ multiplex PCR, lists solely in-frame clones and lacks some. The data hold about 150,000 clones, with more than 75% observed a single time. The data originate from a study of blood T cell repertoires in COVID-19. CDR1 and CDR2 from the germline V gene are SGHAT and FQNNGV. V was cut by 0 bases and J by 4 bases, with 9 bases left in between. This CDR3 region has 14 residues. The specimen sequenced was peripheral blood. This sequence joins TRBV11-2 and TRBJ1-1, with unresolved D. This receptor was obtained from a woman in her sixties or seventies with COVID-19, enrolled during active disease. This CDR3 reads CASSLDLRGTEAFF. CDR3 in DNA: TGTGCCAGCAGCTTAGATTTGCGGGGCACTGAAGCTTTCTTT.